Following are 16 T cell receptor beta chains from one sample sequenced in a study of shared clonotypes between healthy human individuals. The naive CD8 subset, CD45RO-negative cells positively selected for CCR7, excluded terminally differentiated effector memory CD45RA+ cells. This table comes from immunoSEQ multiplex PCR, and its TCRdb copy is limited to in-frame clones, with some not included. The sample holds about 590,000 clones, about 95% seen once. The sequenced sample consisted of naive CD8+ T cells sorted from blood. These receptors were collected from a woman aged 25 to 39 in good health.

The chain links TRBV29-1 to TRBJ2-1, with 13 bases lining up with TRBD2. The CDR3 is 14 residues long. After removal of 8 bases from V and 6 bases from J, the junction contained 7 bases not matched to a gene. The germline V gene encodes CDR1 SQVTM and CDR2 ANQGSEA. The CDR3 DNA is TGCAGCTCGTACGGGACTAGCGGGATCAATGAGCAGTTCTTC. This gives the protein CSSYGTSGINEQFF.

The CDR3 loop is CAISESQGANQPQHF. The CDR3 DNA is TGTGCCATCAGTGAGTCACAGGGGGCGAATCAGCCCCAGCATTTT. V usage is TRBV10-3 and J usage is TRBJ1-5, with TRBD1 matching 9 bases. The CDR3 totals 15 residues. Germline V lookup: CDR1 ENHRY, CDR2 SYGVKD. V dropped 0 bases and J dropped 4; count of bases not matched to a gene: 1.

As regards this clone: The identical CDR3 is also encoded by other nucleotide sequences in the sample. The chain employs TRBV27 and TRBJ2-7, with D uncertain. Germline values: CDR1 MNHEY, CDR2 SMNVEV (reference sequence). The CDR3 is 13 residues long. Trimming cost V 4 bases and J 0 bases, with 7 bases left between them. The CDR3 here is CASSYGDSYEQYF. CDR3 bases: TGTGCCAGCAGTTACGGCGACTCCTACGAGCAGTACTTC.

This clone was seen only once. The chain combines TRBV29-1 with TRBJ1-1, with unresolved D. V shed 3 bases and J shed 7 bases, with 9 bases lying between them. This CDR3 region has 11 residues. The germline V gene encodes CDR1 SQVTM and CDR2 ANQGSEA. The CDR3 region is CSVEGGREAFF. The CDR3 nucleotides are TGCAGCGTTGAGGGTGGTCGTGAAGCTTTCTTT.

Worth noting for this clone: Other DNA sequences within the sample encode an identical CDR3. The genes are TRBV27 and TRBJ2-2, with 9 bases lining up with TRBD1. V lost 5 bases to trimming and J lost 7 bases; unmatched junction nucleotides: 5. Germline V gene data show CDR1 as MNHEY and CDR2 as SMNVEV (reference sequence). The CDR3 is 14 residues long. The DNA of the CDR3 is TGTGCCAGCAGTCTCGGGACAGGGCACGGGGAGCTGTTTTTT. Its translation: CASSLGTGHGELFF.

The CDR3: CATTETDTNTEAFF. The CDR3 bases are TGTGCCACTACCGAGACAGACACAAACACTGAAGCTTTCTTT. This rearrangement joins TRBV19 to TRBJ1-1; perhaps TRBD1 as D (5 bases). V was cut by 10 bases and J by 2 bases, with 17 bases left in between. CDR1 and CDR2 from the germline V gene are LNHDA and SQIVND (reference sequence). The CDR3 is 14 amino acids.

The V and J genes are TRBV11-3 and TRBJ2-1, with 8 bases lining up with TRBD2. Germline loops: CDR1 SGHNT, CDR2 YENEEA. J was trimmed by 7 bases and V by 5 bases; bases with no gene match: 13. The CDR3 is 16 residues long. The CDR3 loop reads CASSDTSGGPGNEQFF. As DNA, the CDR3 is TGTGCCAGCAGCGATACTAGCGGCGGTCCGGGGAATGAGCAGTTCTTC.

The chain employs TRBV28 and TRBJ2-1; maybe TRBD2 (6 bases). Trimming took 7 bases from V and 4 from J, leaving 11 bases between them. Per the germline V gene, CDR1 is MDHEN and CDR2 is SYDVKM. This CDR3 comprises 13 residues. CDR3 DNA: TGTGCCAGCACGCGGGAATTATACAATGAGCAGTTCTTC. Translated: CASTRELYNEQFF.

The CDR3 bases are TGTGCCAGCAGCTGGGGAAGGACAGGGGGCTACGAGCAGTACTTC. This sequence encodes CASSWGRTGGYEQYF. The J gene is TRBJ2-7, the V gene TRBV11-2; TRBD1 matches at 10 bases. The V gene end was trimmed by 4 bases and the J gene end by 3 bases; junction bases not matched to a gene: 6. Per germline, CDR1 SGHAT and CDR2 FQNNGV. CDR3 length equals 15 residues. Looking up the rest from reference TRBV11-2 and TRBJ2-7 gives the full variable domain: EAGVAQSPRYKIIEKRQSVAFWCNPISGHATLYWYQQILGQGPKLLIQFQNNGVVDDSQLPKDRFSAERLKGVDSTLKIQPAKLEDSAVYLCASSWGRTGGYEQYFGPGTRLTVT.

The V gene is TRBV5-6, the J gene TRBJ2-1; 12 nucleotides match TRBD2. This CDR3 region has 16 residues. The germline gives CDR1 SGHDT, CDR2 YYEEEE. Germline trimming cut 4 bases from V and 4 bases from J; bases unmatched to any gene: 6. CDR3 protein: CASSHPGLAGYNEQFF. The CDR3 region has the DNA TGTGCCAGCAGCCATCCCGGACTAGCGGGGTACAATGAGCAGTTCTTC.

The chain uses TRBV27 and TRBJ2-7; D is undetermined. Germline values: CDR1 MNHEY, CDR2 SMNVEV (reference sequence). This CDR3 contains 17 residues. V was pared by 5 bases and J by 0 bases, with 20 bases between. DNA of the CDR3: TGTGCCAGCAGTAGAACAGCACCCGGACCATTCTCCTACGAGCAGTACTTC. Its translation: CASSRTAPGPFSYEQYF.

V usage is TRBV28 and J usage is TRBJ2-7; TRBD2 aligns across 10 bases. This CDR3 is 14 amino acids long. Germline lookup yields CDR1 MDHEN and CDR2 SYDVKM. Trimming removed 6 bases from V and 0 bases from J; junction bases left unmatched: 2. The CDR3 DNA reads as TGTGCCAGCAGAGCTAGCGGGAGCTCCTACGAGCAGTACTTC. Its translation: CASRASGSSYEQYF.

The V call is TRBV10-3, the J call TRBJ2-2; D may be TRBD2 (6 bases). This CDR3 has 15 residues. V shed 0 bases and J shed 6 bases, with 11 bases lying between them. CDR1 is ENHRY, CDR2 SYGVKD, per germline. CDR3 bases: TGTGCCATCAGTGAGTCCGGGAGTGGGGCCGGGGAGCTGTTTTTT. Translated, it gives CAISESGSGAGELFF.

The CDR3 loop is CASSETGYKAEAFF. The DNA for the CDR3 is TGTGCCAGCAGTGAGACAGGGTATAAGGCTGAAGCTTTCTTT. V and J are TRBV2 and TRBJ1-1, with 7 bases that match TRBD1. The CDR3 is 14 amino acids. The germline gives CDR1 SNHLY, CDR2 FYNNEI. Trimming removed 3 bases from V and 6 bases from J; junction bases left unmatched: 7.

V usage is TRBV5-1 and J usage is TRBJ1-1; D not certain. Germline values: CDR1 SGHRS, CDR2 YFSETQ. V shed 8 bases and J shed 0 bases, with 14 bases lying between them. CDR3 size: 14 residues. CDR3 in DNA: TGCGCCAGTCTGAAGATCACACTGAACACTGAAGCTTTCTTT. This codes for CASLKITLNTEAFF.

This chain links TRBV5-1 with TRBJ2-5; TRBD2 is a possible D gene (6 bases). The length of the CDR3 is 14 residues. The V end was cut by 0 bases, the J end by 5 bases, with 11 bases between. The germline V gene has CDR1 SGHRS and CDR2 YFSETQ. In DNA, the CDR3 is TGCGCCAGCAGCTTGGTAGGGGACTGGGAGACCCAGTACTTC. Its translation is CASSLVGDWETQYF. Looking up the rest from reference TRBV5-1 and TRBJ2-5 gives the full variable domain: KAGVTQTPRYLIKTRGQQVTLSCSPISGHRSVSWYQQTPGQGLQFLFEYFSETQRNKGNFPGRFSGRQFSNSRSEMNVSTLELGDSALYLCASSLVGDWETQYFGPGTRLLVL.